Following are 30 T cell receptor beta chains from one sample sequenced in a study of CD8+CD57+ T cells in acquired aplastic anemia. Genomic DNA templated the TCR beta VDJ and CDR3 profiling. TCRdb passed the reads through MiXCR, listing each CDR3 protein once. The repertoire has some 42,000 distinct CDR3 sequences, about two thirds of them found once; the top ten carry under 25%. Material: sorted CD4+, CD8+, or CD8+CD57+ T cells (not recorded which) from PBMCs. Source of these receptors: a human donor in good health, serving as a control.

Points on this clonotype: An end of the junction does not agree with germline; a read error may underlie this. The rearrangement joins TRBV29-1 to TRBJ2-2; tentative D call: TRBD2 (5 bases). Germline V gives CDR1 SQVTM, CDR2 ANQGSEA. The CDR3 length is 13 residues. The CDR3 DNA is TGCAGCGTTTCCCTGGCGATCACCGGGGAGCTGCTTTTT. It translates to CSVSLAITGELLF.

The chain couples TRBV11-1 to TRBJ2-7, with D unresolved. Per the germline V gene, CDR1 is SGHAT and CDR2 is FQDESV (reference sequence). CDR3 length: 13 amino acids. Trimming took 4 bases from V and 1 from J, leaving 8 bases between them. The CDR3 region has the DNA TGTGCCAGCAGCTCCCAGGAGTCCTACGAGCAGTACTTC. Its protein product is CASSSQESYEQYF. The full variable domain, rest sourced from reference TRBV11-1 and TRBJ2-7, is EAEVAQSPRYKITEKSQAVAFWCDPISGHATLYWYRQILGQGPELLVQFQDESVVDDSQLPKDRFSAERLKGVDSTLKIQPAELGDSAMYLCASSSQESYEQYFGPGTRLTVT.

This clonotype has a single count. This chain joins TRBV19 and TRBJ1-1, with a possible D match to TRBD1 (5 bases). Looked up from germline, CDR1 is LNHDA and CDR2 is SQIVND (reference sequence). Deletions cut 3 bases from V and 5 bases from J, with 10 bases between. The CDR3 covers 13 residues. CDR3 DNA sequence: TGTGCCAGTAGTATGAACAGGAGAACTGAAGCTTTCTTT. It translates to CASSMNRRTEAFF.

This chain uses TRBV25-1 with TRBJ1-2; a possible D gene is TRBD1 (5 bases). V was shortened by 5 bases and J by 8 bases, with 18 bases between the two germline ends. The V gene's germline CDR1 is MGHDK and CDR2 SYGVNS. CDR3 size: 14 residues. CDR3 sequence reads: CASSRPDSGSGYTF. CDR3 nucleotide sequence: TGTGCCAGCAGTAGACCAGACTCAGGGTCGGGCTACACCTTC.

This clonotype occurred once. The chain has TRBV10-3 and TRBJ2-1; TRBD2 matches at 7 bases. The CDR3 has 14 residues. CDR1 ENHRY and CDR2 SYGVKD come from the germline V gene. V lost 4 bases, J lost 5 bases, and 5 bases stayed unmatched. CDR3 nucleotides: TGTGCCATCAGTGCGGGAGGACTGGACAATGAGCAGTTCTTC. It specifies CAISAGGLDNEQFF.

The chain links TRBV4-3 to TRBJ1-3; TRBD1 is a possible D gene (6 bases). With 1 base removed from V and 4 bases from J, the gap between germline ends came to 11 bases. The CDR3 is made up of 15 amino acids. Germline CDR1 reads LGHNA; CDR2 reads YSLEER. The CDR3 bases are TGCGCCAGCAGCCAAGGGGTAGGACAGGGAAACACCATATATTTT. This sequence encodes CASSQGVGQGNTIYF.

This clonotype was picked up a small number of times. V usage is TRBV5-4 and J usage is TRBJ2-1, with D perhaps matching TRBD1 (5 bases). The CDR3 spans 15 residues. The germline gives CDR1 SGHNT, CDR2 YYREEE (reference sequence). Trimming removed 0 bases from V and 4 bases from J, with 11 bases in between. CDR3 coding DNA: TGTGCCAGCAGCTTGGGTAGGACAAAATACAATGAGCAGTTCTTC. It encodes CASSLGRTKYNEQFF.

A single count supports this clonotype. The genes are TRBV10-3 and TRBJ2-5; 12 nucleotides line up with TRBD2. Germline assignment: CDR1 ENHRY and CDR2 SYGVKD. The trim removed 0 bases at V and 2 bases at J, leaving 7 bases unmatched. The CDR3 consists of 18 residues. The CDR3 coding sequence is TGTGCCATCAGTGAGTCGGCTAGCGGGGGGGCCTCACAAGAGACCCAGTACTTC. Translated: CAISESASGGASQETQYF.

V usage is TRBV7-8 and J usage is TRBJ2-7; 12 nucleotides line up with TRBD2. The germline V gene has CDR1 SGHVS and CDR2 FQNEAQ. CDR3 size: 16 residues. The ends lost 1 base at V and 2 bases at J; junction bases unmatched: 3. CDR3 nucleotides: TGTGCCAGCAGCTTAGTGGCTAGCGGGGGGGCCTACGAGCAGTACTTC. It yields the protein CASSLVASGGAYEQYF.

This clonotype was detected only a few times. The junction departs from germline at one end; a sequencing error may be responsible. The chain combines TRBV19 with TRBJ1-2; D is uncertain. Germline values: CDR1 LNHDA, CDR2 SQIVND (reference sequence). This CDR3 has 14 residues. In DNA form, the CDR3 reads TGCGCCAGTCCCACGGGCACCACTAACTATGGCTACACCTTC. This sequence encodes CASPTGTTNYGYTF.

The chain is built from TRBV25-1 and TRBJ2-5, with D unclear. The V gene lost 4 bases and the J gene lost 1 base, with 10 bases spanning the gap. In germline, CDR1 is MGHDK, CDR2 SYGVNS. The CDR3 has 14 residues. The CDR3 sequence: CASSGFTPQETQYF. The CDR3 DNA reads TGTGCCAGCAGTGGATTTACTCCCCAAGAGACCCAGTACTTC.

The chain uses TRBV5-1 and TRBJ2-5, with 11 bases identical to TRBD1. Near its end, the DNA agrees better with TRBJ2-7, so the J call may be wrong. Germline V lookup: CDR1 SGHRS, CDR2 YFSETQ. The CDR3 runs 16 residues. The CDR3 bases are TGCGCCAGCAGCTTGGCCTCCGGACAGGGGGCTCGCGAGCAGTACTTC. Protein product: CASSLASGQGAREQYF.

This rearrangement joins TRBV7-9 to TRBJ2-3; 9 bases agree with TRBD1. Germline V gives CDR1 SEHNR, CDR2 FQNEAQ (reference sequence). This CDR3 contains 14 residues. The V and J ends lost 3 bases and 8 bases, in that order; junction bases with no gene match: 6. CDR3 loop: CASSFTGGAGTQYF. The CDR3 nucleotides read TGTGCCAGCAGCTTTACAGGGGGCGCAGGTACGCAGTATTTT.

This clonotype was recorded at least ten times. V is TRBV12-3 or TRBV12-4 and J is TRBJ2-1; D is perhaps TRBD2 (6 bases). V was cut by 6 bases and J by 6 bases, with 21 bases left in between. CDR3 length: 16 residues. The CDR3 region is CASSLGRTRILNEQFF. The CDR3 bases are TGTGCCAGCAGCCTTGGGAGGACCCGGATCCTCAATGAGCAGTTCTTC.

At least ten counts were recorded for this clonotype. This rearrangement joins TRBV12-3 or TRBV12-4 to TRBJ2-7, with D perhaps TRBD2 (7 bases). The CDR3 length is 14 residues. V was shortened by 2 bases and J by 2 bases, with 10 bases between the two germline ends. CDR3 nucleotide sequence: TGTGCCAGCAGTTTATTCGGGGGGCCCTACGAGCAGTACTTC. Protein product: CASSLFGGPYEQYF.

By share of the sample, this clonotype is medium-sized. The V call is TRBV29-1, the J call TRBJ2-2; 9 bases fit TRBD1. The CDR3 runs 15 residues. With V trimmed by 1 base and J by 10 bases, 10 bases remained unmatched. Germline V gives CDR1 SQVTM, CDR2 ANQGSEA. The CDR3 loop is CSVEVPGTGYLELFF. For the CDR3, the DNA is TGCAGCGTTGAAGTCCCCGGGACAGGGTACTTGGAGCTGTTTTTT.

The chain joins TRBV7-3 to TRBJ2-7, with D possibly being TRBD1 (6 bases). Trimming removed 3 bases from V and 6 bases from J, with 12 bases in between. Per the germline V gene, CDR1 is SGHTA and CDR2 is FQGTGA. The CDR3 totals 13 residues. CDR3 residues: CASSLAAGVEQYF. The CDR3 DNA sequence: TGTGCCAGCAGCTTGGCGGCAGGGGTCGAGCAGTACTTC.

The J gene is TRBJ1-1, the V gene TRBV7-9; maybe TRBD1 (5 bases). This CDR3 is built from 15 residues. Germline V lookup: CDR1 SEHNR, CDR2 FQNEAQ (reference sequence). The V and J ends lost 8 bases and 2 bases respectively, with 18 bases between them. The CDR3 bases are TGTGCCAGCCCCGGGGGTGGGGTACTTAACACTGAAGCTTTCTTT. It yields the protein CASPGGGVLNTEAFF. Looking up the rest from reference TRBV7-9 and TRBJ1-1 gives the full variable domain: DTGVSQNPRHKITKRGQNVTFRCDPISEHNRLYWYRQTLGQGPEFLTYFQNEAQLEKSRLLSDRFSAERPKGSFSTLEIQRTEQGDSAMYLCASPGGGVLNTEAFFGQGTRLTVV.

This clonotype was found many times. The gene calls are TRBV13 and TRBJ1-2; perhaps TRBD1 as D (6 bases). The CDR3 length is 14 residues. Germline-derived CDR1 and CDR2 are PRHDT and FYEKMQ (reference sequence). V shed 0 bases and J shed 3 bases, with 8 bases lying between them. The CDR3 DNA reads TGTGCCAGCAGCTTAGGCCGGACAGACTATGGCTACACCTTC. Amino acids: CASSLGRTDYGYTF.

This clonotype has just a few counts. The rearrangement links TRBV19 to TRBJ1-2; D is possibly TRBD1 (5 bases). CDR3 length: 15 residues. CDR1 is LNHDA and CDR2 is SQIVND in the germline V gene (reference sequence). Trimming pared 4 bases from V and 7 bases from J, leaving 19 bases between. This chain's CDR3 is CASSTGGARGIGYTF. DNA of the CDR3: TGTGCCAGTAGTACCGGCGGGGCGCGGGGGATTGGCTACACCTTC.

The J gene is TRBJ1-2, the V gene TRBV9, with TRBD1 identical over 7 bases. CDR3 length equals 16 residues. The germline V gene has CDR1 SGDLS and CDR2 YYNGEE. V was pared by 2 bases and J by 2 bases, with 9 bases of the junction left unmatched. The CDR3 is CASSVYDRVGNYGYTF. For the CDR3, the DNA is TGTGCCAGCAGCGTTTACGACAGGGTAGGAAACTATGGCTACACCTTC.

On this clonotype itself: Germline and junction disagree at one end, which may indicate a read error. This chain links TRBV4-1 with TRBJ1-1; D is uncertain. The CDR3 sequence is 13 residues long. In germline, CDR1 is MGHRA, CDR2 YSYEKL. The CDR3 protein is CASSLWGAPEAFF. CDR3 coding DNA: TGTGCCAGCAGCTTGTGGGGTGCCCCTGAAGCTTTCTTT.

The chain combines TRBV25-1 with TRBJ2-1; 9 bases are a match to TRBD1. With 10 bases clipped from V and 1 base from J, the junction kept 8 bases outside the gene matches. Germline lookup yields CDR1 MGHDK and CDR2 SYGVNS. The CDR3 length is 15 residues. CDR3 bases: TGTGCCATCTCCTCCGGGACAGGGTCCTACAATGAGCAGTTCTTC. This sequence encodes CAISSGTGSYNEQFF.

Notes on this clonotype: The junction and the germline gene differ at one end; a read error may be behind it. The V call is TRBV12-3 or TRBV12-4, the J call TRBJ1-1; TRBD1 might be the D (5 bases). There are 16 residues in the CDR3. The CDR3 bases are TGCGCCAGCAGTTTAGCCGGAACAGGACCGAACACTGAAGCTTTCTTT. This translates into CASSLAGTGPNTEAFF.

The gene calls are TRBV3-1 and TRBJ2-3; the D is unclear. The CDR3 consists of 15 residues. CDR1 and CDR2 from the germline V gene are LGHDT and YNNKEL (reference sequence). V was cut by 3 bases and J by 0 bases, with 10 bases left in between. CDR3 protein: CASSQRTLSTDTQYF. For the CDR3, the DNA is TGTGCCAGCAGCCAGAGGACCCTAAGCACAGATACGCAGTATTTT.

This clonotype is medium-sized (0.01 to 0.1%) by share. The V and J genes are TRBV19 and TRBJ1-6; the match to TRBD1 covers 9 bases. The CDR3 loop spans 15 amino acids. From germline, CDR1 is LNHDA and CDR2 SQIVND (reference sequence). After removal of 0 bases from V and 10 bases from J, the junction contained 4 bases not matched to a gene. CDR3 in DNA: TGTGCCAGTAGTATAGACACAGGGGGCGAGTCACCCCTCCACTTT. This gives the protein CASSIDTGGESPLHF.

The chain is built from TRBV20-1 and TRBJ2-5; 10 positions match TRBD2. Per the germline V gene, CDR1 is DFQATT and CDR2 is SNEGSKA (reference sequence). V was clipped by 3 bases and J by 1 base; unmatched bases: 8. This CDR3 contains 16 residues. CDR3 protein: CSARGTSGAVQETQYF. The CDR3 nucleotides read TGCAGTGCTAGGGGAACTAGCGGGGCAGTCCAAGAGACCCAGTACTTC.

In the case of this clonotype: Compared with germline, one end of the junction differs, possibly owing to a read error. The chain is built from TRBV6-4 and TRBJ2-3, with 8 bases lining up with TRBD2. Germline values: CDR1 MRHNA, CDR2 SNTAGT. The CDR3 length is 15 residues. CDR3 DNA sequence: TGTGCCAGCGCCCAGAGCGGGGGTAGCATAGATACGCAGTATTTC. Translation: CASAQSGGSIDTQYF.

V is TRBV7-2 and J is TRBJ2-1, with TRBD2 identical over 12 bases. The ends lost 0 bases at V and 6 bases at J; junction bases unmatched: 6. There are 17 residues in the CDR3. Per the germline V gene, CDR1 is SGHTA and CDR2 is FQGNSA. The CDR3 nucleotides read TGTGCCAGCAGCTTAGCGCTAGCGGGGGGGCTCGGCAATGAGCAGTTCTTC. Translated: CASSLALAGGLGNEQFF.

A note on this clonotype: Since a much larger clone is just one base distant, this may be a read error. The chain is built from TRBV6-5 and TRBJ2-1; TRBD1 agrees at 7 bases. This CDR3 is built from 15 residues. Germline V gene data show CDR1 as MNHEY and CDR2 as SVGAGI. The chain's CDR3 is CASSWDSEAVDEQSF. The CDR3 DNA reads TGTGCCAGCAGTTGGGACAGTGAAGCCGTGGATGAGCAGTCCTTC.